The subject of this entry is one T cell receptor beta chain. The sample originates from a study of blood T cell repertoires in COVID-19. CDR1 is SNHLY, CDR2 FYNNEI, per germline. The CDR3 totals 14 residues. Trimming shortened V by 8 bases and J by 4 bases, and 17 bases separated the two germline ends. The cohort comprised adults aged roughly 18 to 100 years residing in approximately 25 US areas. Donors of Cohort 3 who recovered were those that had two negative PCRs, clearance, or symptom resolution. Profiling relied on immunoSEQ multiplex PCR, and the TCRdb table lists in-frame clones only, not all of them. This table has some 270,000 clones, roughly 86% appearing once.

This clonotype was obtained from a woman aged 60 to 75 who had recovered from COVID-19. The sequenced sample consisted of PBMCs or T cells enriched from blood (not recorded which). The chain recombines TRBV2 with TRBJ1-1; tentative D call: TRBD1 (6 bases). The CDR3 DNA is TGTGCCAGCCGAAAAGGACCCAGGGGCACTGAAGCTTTCTTT. Its translation is CASRKGPRGTEAFF.